This paragraph covers one TCR beta chain sequence. Its antigen is unidentified. Per germline, CDR1 MNHEY and CDR2 SMNVEV (reference sequence). The V end was cut by 8 bases, the J end by 0 bases, with 14 bases between. The CDR3 totals 15 residues. This record belongs to a study of beta chain features in type 1 diabetes. Purity exceeded 98% in all sorted populations. Whole-study results and caveats: PCR, the amplification step, might favor shorter templates, equally in patients and controls. People with Type 1 diabetes carried modestly yet significantly shorter TCRB CDR3s in all four CD4+ subsets. There were fewer insertions and more deletions at the VDJ junctions of type 1 diabetes patients.

The entirety of the isolated RNA underwent reverse transcription, so expressed TCRB transcripts were sequenced. Assay used: immunoSEQ multiplex PCR; TCRdb lists only in-frame clones, some missing. Of fewer than 900,000 clones detected, around a sixth appear once; the ten largest clones hold 0.02% to 0.03%. Sample: naive CD4+ T cells from blood. This sequence originates from a woman younger than 35 in good health. The chain has TRBV27 and TRBJ2-1; D remains ambiguous. In nucleotides, the CDR3 is TGTGCCAGCGGCCGCCCGCAGAGCTCCTACAATGAGCAGTTCTTC. Its protein product is CASGRPQSSYNEQFF.